These 26 T cell receptor beta chains were sequenced from one sample in a study of technical replicates of blood from a handful of donors. Profiling relied on immunoSEQ multiplex PCR, and the TCRdb table lists in-frame clones only, not all of them. Among about 75,000 clones listed, nearly 98% were seen once. Material: T cells isolated from PBMCs. These receptors all stem from a human donor in good health.

The chain is built from TRBV5-8 and TRBJ1-1; D perhaps matches TRBD1 (6 bases). V was pared by 0 bases and J by 7 bases, with 10 bases between. The CDR3 spans 13 residues. Germline CDR1 reads SGHTS; CDR2 reads YDEGEE. The CDR3 DNA sequence: TGTGCCAGCAGCTTGGAGGGGGGGTTTGAAGCTTTCTTT. Residues: CASSLEGGFEAFF.

The chain recombines TRBV5-1 with TRBJ2-3; the match to TRBD1 covers 8 bases. The germline V gene has CDR1 SGHRS and CDR2 YFSETQ. The CDR3 has 17 amino acids. J lost 4 bases, V lost 4 bases, and 14 bases had no gene match. CDR3 DNA: TGCGCCAGCAGCCCTTTCTCGACAGGGGCCTTCGCAGATACGCAGTATTTT. Encoded protein: CASSPFSTGAFADTQYF.

The J gene is TRBJ2-3, the V gene TRBV28; 8 nucleotides line up with TRBD2. The V gene end was trimmed by 1 base and the J gene end by 7 bases; junction bases not matched to a gene: 10. This CDR3 contains 16 residues. CDR1 is MDHEN, CDR2 SYDVKM, per germline. CDR3 amino acids: CASSLLGLGLSNTQYF. Written as DNA, the CDR3 is TGTGCCAGCAGTTTATTGGGACTAGGTTTATCAAATACGCAGTATTTT.

The chain is built from TRBV7-9 and TRBJ1-2, with a weak D call TRBD1 (5 bases). Germline CDR1 reads SEHNR; CDR2 reads FQNEAQ (reference sequence). This CDR3 has 13 residues. Trimming removed 4 bases at V and 7 bases at J, with 13 bases between. The CDR3 DNA reads TGTGCCAGCAGCTCGGGGGGGGATTCTGGCTACACCTTC. Its protein product is CASSSGGDSGYTF.

This rearrangement joins TRBV7-9 to TRBJ2-5, with 9 bases aligning to TRBD1. Germline loops: CDR1 SEHNR, CDR2 FQNEAQ (reference sequence). After removal of 1 base from V and 5 bases from J, the junction contained 5 bases not matched to a gene. This CDR3 has 15 residues. DNA of the CDR3: TGTGCCAGCAGCTTAGGGGGACAGGGTGGGGAGACCCAGTACTTC. It codes for CASSLGGQGGETQYF.

The J gene is TRBJ2-7, the V gene TRBV9, with D perhaps matching TRBD2 (7 bases). Trimming pared 0 bases from V and 3 bases from J, leaving 13 bases between. CDR1 is SGDLS and CDR2 is YYNGEE in the germline V gene. The CDR3 loop spans 15 amino acids. The CDR3 reads CASSVAAGARYEQYF. CDR3 in DNA: TGTGCCAGCAGCGTAGCTGCGGGGGCCCGCTACGAGCAGTACTTC.

The V call is TRBV6-5, the J call TRBJ1-5, with TRBD1 matching 8 bases. Germline assignment: CDR1 MNHEY and CDR2 SVGAGI. V lost 2 bases, J lost 6 bases, and 6 bases stayed unmatched. This CDR3 comprises 15 residues. CDR3 residues: CASSYSWTGSQPQHF. DNA of the CDR3: TGTGCCAGCAGTTACAGCTGGACAGGGAGTCAGCCCCAGCATTTT.

This clone is a singleton in its sample. This chain joins TRBV11-2 and TRBJ2-1; TRBD2 agrees at 7 bases. V shed 1 base, J shed 5 bases, and the junction held 8 bases outside the gene matches. The CDR3 is 16 amino acids. CDR1 is SGHAT, CDR2 FQNNGV, per germline. CDR3 protein: CASSLGGTTLNNEQFF. CDR3 DNA: TGTGCCAGCAGCTTAGGGGGGACTACACTTAACAATGAGCAGTTCTTC.

This clone was counted a single time. The chain joins TRBV28 to TRBJ2-2; TRBD1 aligns across 7 bases. The CDR3 spans 14 residues. Germline lookup yields CDR1 MDHEN and CDR2 SYDVKM. With 6 bases clipped from V and 6 bases from J, the junction kept 7 bases outside the gene matches. CDR3 coding DNA: TGTGCCAGCAGCATTAACAGGGGATCCGGGGAGCTGTTTTTT. Protein product: CASSINRGSGELFF.

The chain has TRBV5-6 and TRBJ2-5; D not certain. The CDR3 consists of 18 residues. The V end was cut by 2 bases, the J end by 5 bases, with 25 bases between. Germline assignment: CDR1 SGHDT and CDR2 YYEEEE. CDR3 nucleotide sequence: TGTGCCAGCAGCTTCTCAGGTGTCTTCACCAACTGGCGCGAGACCCAGTACTTC. Protein product: CASSFSGVFTNWRETQYF.

The V gene is TRBV25-1, the J gene TRBJ2-3; tentatively, D is TRBD1 (5 bases). The CDR3 runs 14 residues. Germline V lookup: CDR1 MGHDK, CDR2 SYGVNS. V was clipped by 2 bases and J by 3 bases, with 9 bases between them. CDR3 in DNA: TGTGCCAGCAGTGAACCCGACAGTACAGATACGCAGTATTTT. As protein: CASSEPDSTDTQYF.

The CDR3 reads CASSGLAGGPGYEQFF. The CDR3 nucleotides read TGCGCCAGCAGTGGGCTAGCGGGAGGGCCGGGGTATGAGCAGTTCTTC. The chain carries TRBV10-2 and TRBJ2-1, with 12 bases matching TRBD2. The germline V gene encodes CDR1 WSHSY and CDR2 SAAADI. The CDR3 runs to 16 residues. V lost 4 bases, J lost 8 bases, and 9 bases stayed unmatched.

The V and J genes are TRBV4-1 and TRBJ2-3; 7 positions match TRBD2. Trimming cost V 0 bases and J 1 base; bases outside gene matches: 7. Germline CDR1 reads MGHRA; CDR2 reads YSYEKL. The CDR3 has 17 residues. CDR3 in DNA: TGCGCCAGCAGCCAAGATCGGGGGGTTTTGGGCACAGATACGCAGTATTTT. It encodes CASSQDRGVLGTDTQYF.

The chain has TRBV2 and TRBJ2-3; 14 bases line up with TRBD2. V dropped 3 bases and J dropped 4; count of bases not matched to a gene: 6. This CDR3 is built from 17 residues. Germline-derived CDR1 and CDR2 are SNHLY and FYNNEI. The CDR3 DNA reads TGTGCCAGCAGTGAGGGACTAGCGGGAGACGGGGCAGATACGCAGTATTTT. Translated, it gives CASSEGLAGDGADTQYF. Full variable domain (rest looked up from reference TRBV2 and TRBJ2-3): EPEVTQTPSHQVTQMGQEVILRCVPISNHLYFYWYRQILGQKVEFLVSFYNNEISEKSEIFDDQFSVERPDGSNFTLKIRSTKLEDSAMYFCASSEGLAGDGADTQYFGPGTRLTVL.

The gene calls are TRBV2 and TRBJ1-5; tentatively, D is TRBD1 (5 bases). Germline CDR1 is SNHLY and CDR2 is FYNNEI. CDR3 length equals 16 residues. The V and J ends lost 2 bases and 4 bases respectively, with 15 bases between them. The CDR3 DNA reads as TGTGCCAGCAGTGAAAAGGGGTGGAGGGGAAATCAGCCCCAGCATTTT. Protein product: CASSEKGWRGNQPQHF.

J is TRBJ2-3 and V is TRBV11-2; D gene unclear. Germline CDR1 SGHAT, CDR2 FQNNGV. This CDR3 spans 15 amino acids. Trimming shortened V by 3 bases and J by 0 bases, and 10 bases separated the two germline ends. The CDR3 DNA reads as TGTGCCAGCAGCTTTAAAATGGCTAGCACAGATACGCAGTATTTT. Its translation: CASSFKMASTDTQYF.

The chain uses TRBV11-3 and TRBJ2-5, with D unresolved. Germline CDR1 SGHNT, CDR2 YENEEA. Trimming pared 1 base from V and 5 bases from J, leaving 8 bases between. The CDR3 consists of 13 residues. The CDR3 sequence: CASSLVPRETQYF. CDR3 sequence (DNA): TGTGCCAGCAGCTTAGTCCCCCGGGAGACCCAGTACTTC.

The table lists this clone with a count of one. The J gene is TRBJ1-2, the V gene TRBV18; D unresolved. The V and J ends lost 0 bases and 3 bases respectively, with 14 bases between them. Germline V gives CDR1 KGHSH, CDR2 LQKENI. The CDR3 extends over 16 amino acids. The CDR3 DNA follows: TGTGCCAGCTCACCACCGACGTCCCCTCGGGACTATGGCTACACCTTC. It encodes CASSPPTSPRDYGYTF.

The V gene is TRBV6-5, the J gene TRBJ2-7, with TRBD1 matching 8 bases. The CDR3 runs to 14 residues. With V trimmed by 2 bases and J by 3 bases, 3 bases remained unmatched. Germline-derived CDR1 and CDR2 are MNHEY and SVGAGI. CDR3 DNA sequence: TGTGCCAGCAGTTACCAGGGGGCATACTACGAGCAGTACTTC. This translates into CASSYQGAYYEQYF.

V usage is TRBV7-9 and J usage is TRBJ1-2, with D unresolved. V was clipped by 5 bases and J by 6 bases, with 13 bases between them. The germline V gene has CDR1 SEHNR and CDR2 FQNEAQ (reference sequence). This CDR3 region has 13 residues. The CDR3 region has the DNA TGTGCCAGCAGCCCTAGGAATCAAAATGGCTACACCTTC. Its translation is CASSPRNQNGYTF. The full variable domain, completed using reference TRBV7-9 and TRBJ1-2, is DTGVSQNPRHKITKRGQNVTFRCDPISEHNRLYWYRQTLGQGPEFLTYFQNEAQLEKSRLLSDRFSAERPKGSFSTLEIQRTEQGDSAMYLCASSPRNQNGYTFGSGTRLTVV.

The gene calls are TRBV27 and TRBJ2-7; 8 nucleotides agree with TRBD1. Germline CDR1 MNHEY, CDR2 SMNVEV (reference sequence). The trim removed 2 bases at V and 3 bases at J, leaving 6 bases unmatched. This CDR3 spans 15 amino acids. The CDR3 region is CASSLQDRVYYEQYF. DNA of the CDR3: TGTGCCAGCAGTTTACAGGACAGGGTCTACTACGAGCAGTACTTC.

This chain connects TRBV4-1 to TRBJ2-7; 8 bases agree with TRBD2. With 4 bases clipped from V and 4 bases from J, the junction kept 9 bases outside the gene matches. CDR3 length: 15 residues. Germline-derived CDR1 and CDR2 are MGHRA and YSYEKL. CDR3 sequence reads: CASSPFSGGGYEQYF. The CDR3 bases are TGCGCCAGCAGCCCCTTTTCGGGAGGGGGATACGAGCAGTACTTC.

This sequence joins TRBV5-6 and TRBJ2-7; 7 nucleotides agree with TRBD1. CDR1 is SGHDT and CDR2 is YYEEEE in the germline V gene. J gave up 4 bases and V 4 bases, and 5 bases lay outside the gene matches. This CDR3 contains 13 residues. CDR3 coding DNA: TGTGCCAGCAGCCTGGGACAGAAGTACGAGCAGTACTTC. It is translated as CASSLGQKYEQYF.

The V call is TRBV5-1, the J call TRBJ2-1; D remains ambiguous. The V and J ends lost 0 bases and 4 bases respectively, with 8 bases between them. CDR1 is SGHRS, CDR2 YFSETQ, per germline. The length of the CDR3 is 14 residues. The CDR3 DNA sequence: TGCGCCAGCAGCTTGGATATCGGGTACAATGAGCAGTTCTTC. It yields the protein CASSLDIGYNEQFF.

This chain connects TRBV6-1 to TRBJ2-1; D might be TRBD1 (5 bases). CDR3 length: 14 amino acids. CDR1 and CDR2 (germline): MNHNS, SASEGT. The ends were cut back, 6 bases at V and 5 bases at J, with 14 bases in the middle. The CDR3 DNA is TGTGCCAGCAGCCAGGGATTTGGGAACAATGAGCAGTTCTTC. Translating it yields CASSQGFGNNEQFF.

The chain employs TRBV19 and TRBJ2-7; 7 bases agree with TRBD1. The CDR3 is 16 amino acids. The V gene's germline CDR1 is LNHDA and CDR2 SQIVND (reference sequence). V was clipped by 4 bases and J by 1 base; unmatched bases: 10. The CDR3 is CASSRGQARVSYEQYF. DNA for the CDR3: TGTGCCAGTAGTAGAGGACAGGCCAGAGTGTCCTACGAGCAGTACTTC.